This is a list of T cell receptor beta chains from one sample in a study of response to subunit inactivated influenza vaccine. TCRdb reanalysed the RT-PCR reads using MiXCR and keeps one entry per CDR3 protein. The profile shows fewer than 600,000 distinct CDR3 sequences, 7.2% of them singletons. This material consisted of PBMCs from blood, taken less than 30 months after vaccination. The receptors stem from a man between 45 and 75 years old who received an inactivated influenza vaccine. Each CDR3 is given with its conserved first and last residue. The D gene is left open where the match is weak. Size is stated for part of the rows, as once, few or many counts, or as a class when the clone is expanded.

clone_size cdr3_length d_call j_call v_call cdr3_aa cdr3_nt
few 16 TRBD1 TRBJ2-2 TRBV5-1 CASSSLDRGRTGELFF TGCGCCAGCAGCTCTCTTGACAGGGGGCGGACCGGGGAGCTGTTTTTT
many 12 . TRBJ1-6 TRBV12-3/TRBV12-4 CASSPRGSPLHF TGTGCCAGCAGTCCCAGGGGATCACCCCTCCACTTT
many 14 TRBD2 TRBJ2-7 TRBV20-1 CSASVLAGSYEQYF TGCAGTGCTAGTGTGCTAGCGGGGTCCTACGAGCAGTACTTC
. 13 . TRBJ2-5 TRBV6-1 CASSVTYQETQYF TGTGCCAGCAGTGTTACGTACCAAGAGACCCAGTACTTC
. 13 . TRBJ2-7 TRBV12-3/TRBV12-4 CASRSTEDYEQYF TGTGCCAGCAGATCGACAGAAGACTACGAGCAGTACTTC
many 13 TRBD1 TRBJ1-2 TRBV7-2 CASRPQGSYGYTF TGTGCCAGCCGCCCACAGGGGAGTTATGGCTACACCTTC
. 14 . TRBJ2-2 TRBV12-3/TRBV12-4 CASSLGRMNRELFF TGTGCCAGCAGTTTGGGCCGAATGAACCGGGAGCTGTTTTTT
many 11 . TRBJ2-1 TRBV10-2 CASRQSIEQFF TGCGCCAGCAGACAAAGCATTGAGCAGTTCTTC
many 15 TRBD2 TRBJ2-1 TRBV4-3 CASSQGTSGYNEQFF TGCGCCAGCAGCCAAGGGACTAGCGGGTACAATGAGCAGTTCTTC
few 13 . TRBJ2-7 TRBV11-1 CASSYRGAHEQYF TGTGCCAGCAGCTATAGGGGGGCCCACGAGCAGTACTTC
many 15 TRBD2 TRBJ2-3 TRBV29-1 CSVGSIAGRTDTQYF TGCAGCGTGGGATCGATAGCGGGACGAACAGATACGCAGTATTTT
few 13 TRBD2 TRBJ2-7 TRBV27 CASSFDGIAGQYF TGTGCCAGCAGTTTTGATGGAATAGCGGGCCAGTACTTC
. 13 . TRBJ1-5 TRBV7-2 CASSPAEGQPQHF TGTGCCAGCAGCCCAGCGGAAGGTCAGCCCCAGCATTTT
. 15 . TRBJ1-2 TRBV30 CAWSVSGTTNYGYTF TGTGCCTGGAGTGTAAGCGGGACAACTAACTATGGCTACACCTTC
few 16 . TRBJ2-6 TRBV12-3/TRBV12-4 CASSRHQAAGANVLTF TGTGCCAGCAGTCGTCATCAAGCGGCTGGGGCCAACGTCCTGACTTTC
. 14 . TRBJ1-2 TRBV25-1 CASSEYPGAGGYTF TGTGCCAGCAGTGAATATCCAGGGGCGGGCGGCTACACCTTC
few 17 TRBD2 TRBJ2-2 TRBV7-8 CASSPTSGRARAGELFF TGTGCCAGCAGCCCGACTAGCGGGAGGGCCCGGGCCGGGGAGCTGTTTTTT
few 18 . TRBJ2-5 TRBV11-1 CASSPVFYGDPDQETQYF TGTGCCAGCAGCCCCGTATTTTATGGGGATCCAGACCAAGAGACCCAGTACTTC
few 13 . TRBJ2-2 TRBV6-2/TRBV6-3 CASGLENTGELFF TGTGCCAGCGGGCTAGAAAACACCGGGGAGCTGTTTTTT
. 17 TRBD2 TRBJ2-5 TRBV7-9 CASSLEARGRAGETQYF TGTGCCAGCAGCTTAGAAGCTCGCGGGAGGGCCGGTGAGACCCAGTACTTC
few 13 . TRBJ2-1 TRBV2 CASSGTSFDEQFF TGTGCCAGCAGTGGAACTAGCTTCGATGAGCAGTTCTTC
. 14 . TRBJ1-2 TRBV5-4 CASSLEGSPYGYTF TGTGCCAGCAGCTTGGAGGGCAGCCCCTATGGCTACACCTTC
many 18 . TRBJ2-1 TRBV15 CATSRVGSFGRSYNEQFF TGTGCCACCAGCAGAGTCGGTAGTTTTGGGCGCTCCTACAATGAGCAGTTCTTC
. 15 . TRBJ2-5 TRBV28 CASSSQGKNKGTQYF TGTGCCAGCAGCTCCCAAGGGAAGAACAAGGGGACCCAGTACTTC
few 21 TRBD2 TRBJ2-7 TRBV6-2/TRBV6-3 CASSRQPGTSGVQSSSYEQYF TGTGCCAGCAGCAGACAACCCGGGACTAGCGGGGTGCAGAGTAGCTCCTACGAGCAGTACTTC
. 14 TRBD1 TRBJ1-1 TRBV4-1 CASSQQGEGTEAFF TGCGCCAGCAGCCAACAGGGGGAGGGCACTGAAGCTTTCTTT
few 14 . TRBJ2-7 TRBV2 CASSEAGWGYEQYF TGTGCCAGCAGTGAAGCGGGGTGGGGTTACGAGCAGTACTTC